These 12 T cell receptor beta chains originate from one sample sequenced in a study of neurological immune-mediated disorders. The time point was: longitudinal time-point 3. TCRdb passed the 5' RACE reads through MiXCR, listing each CDR3 protein once. The table records 84,000 or so distinct CDR3 sequences, roughly 4.3% of them present only once. Material for sequencing was PBMCs. Source of these receptors: a woman aged 60-75 years with multiple sclerosis.

This clonotype was seen many times. The chain combines TRBV3-1 with TRBJ2-3; D gene unclear. Germline CDR1 and CDR2: LGHDT and YNNKEL (reference sequence). The CDR3 covers 18 residues. Trimming removed 1 base from V and 2 bases from J, with 19 bases in between. The CDR3 region is CASSQGPQTPRPTDTQYF. In nucleotides, the CDR3 is TGTGCCAGCAGCCAAGGGCCTCAGACTCCACGGCCCACAGATACGCAGTATTTT.

The sample holds many counts of this clonotype. The J gene is TRBJ1-1, the V gene TRBV5-1; TRBD1 matches 9 bases. CDR3 length equals 14 residues. Germline values: CDR1 SGHRS, CDR2 YFSETQ. V gave up 4 bases and J gave up 7 bases; unmatched junction bases: 8. The DNA of the CDR3 is TGCGCCAGCAGCCTCAACAGGGGGCTGGATGAAGCTTTCTTT. Its protein is CASSLNRGLDEAFF.

Details on this clonotype: Being one base from a much bigger clone, this may be a read error. This rearrangement joins TRBV15 to TRBJ1-5, with 9 bases that match TRBD1. With 5 bases clipped from V and 10 bases from J, the junction kept 12 bases outside the gene matches. Germline CDR1 reads LNHNV; CDR2 reads YYDKDF (reference sequence). The CDR3 is 15 amino acids. This CDR3 reads CATSGSGTGLHPQHF. CDR3 bases: TGTGCCACCAGCGGATCCGGGACAGGGCTACATCCCCAGCATTTT. The variable domain in full, with the rest retrieved from reference TRBV15 and TRBJ1-5, is DAMVIQNPRYQVTQFGKPVTLSCSQTLNHNVMYWYQQKSSQAPKLLFHYYDKDFNNEADTPDNFQSRRPNTSFCFLDIRSPGLGDTAMYLCATSGSGTGLHPQHFGDGTRLSIL.

Worth noting for this clonotype: A much larger clonotype is one base distant, so this may be a read error. The rearrangement joins TRBV7-9 to TRBJ2-3; TRBD2 might be the D (6 bases). V dropped 2 bases and J dropped 6 bases, with 18 bases sitting between them. The CDR3 runs to 16 residues. Germline V lookup: CDR1 SEHNR, CDR2 FQNEAQ (reference sequence). The CDR3, as DNA: TGTGCCAGCAGCTTAATAGCGGCGGGGCCCCAGGATACGCAGTATTTT. Translated: CASSLIAAGPQDTQYF.

The table lists this clonotype with many counts. This CDR3 reads CATSAGLINEQYF. The CDR3 DNA is TGTGCCACCAGCGCGGGATTAATCAACGAGCAGTACTTC. The V and J genes are TRBV15 and TRBJ2-7, with a weak D call TRBD2 (6 bases). V lost 5 bases and J 5 bases, leaving 13 bases between the germline ends. This CDR3 is built from 13 residues. The germline V gene encodes CDR1 LNHNV and CDR2 YYDKDF (reference sequence).

This clonotype was seen ten or more times. Compared with germline, one end of the junction differs, possibly owing to a read error. The gene calls are TRBV6-5 and TRBJ1-2, with a possible D match to TRBD1 (6 bases). CDR3 size: 12 residues. Germline CDR1 is MNHEY and CDR2 is SVGAGI. In nucleotides, the CDR3 is TGTGCCAGCAGTTACGGGGGCAGGCCCTTTATCTTC. It translates to CASSYGGRPFIF.

The genes are TRBV12-2 and TRBJ1-2; the D call in the table, TRBD1, was not verified against the DNA. TRBV12-2 is shown as a pseudogene. This CDR3 region has 15 residues. The CDR3 DNA reads as TGTGCAAGTCGCCCAAGACAGGGGGAGAGGAGTGGCTACACCTTC. This codes for CASRPRQGERSGYTF.

This clonotype was found many times. The genes are TRBV3-1 and TRBJ2-1; 8 bases fit TRBD1. Germline V gene data show CDR1 as LGHDT and CDR2 as YNNKEL (reference sequence). The CDR3 is made up of 14 amino acids. The V and J ends lost 3 bases and 9 bases, in that order; junction bases with no gene match: 7. In DNA form, the CDR3 reads TGTGCCAGCAGCCAGACCAGGGGGCTAGGTGAGCAGTTCTTC. Translating gives CASSQTRGLGEQFF.

At least ten counts were recorded for this clonotype. V is TRBV20-1 and J is TRBJ1-4; D remains unclear. CDR3 length equals 14 residues. The germline gives CDR1 DFQATT, CDR2 SNEGSKA (reference sequence). The CDR3 protein is CSGGLLGSNEKLFF. CDR3 sequence (DNA): TGCAGCGGCGGACTCCTCGGGTCTAATGAAAAACTGTTTTTT.

Ten or more counts support this clonotype. V usage is TRBV2 and J usage is TRBJ1-6; TRBD1 aligns across 7 bases. CDR3 length equals 15 residues. CDR1 SNHLY and CDR2 FYNNEI come from the germline V gene. Unmatched junction bases numbered 6, after V lost 4 bases and J lost 6 bases. The CDR3 nucleotides are TGTGCCAGCAGTGGTCGATCAGGGGGTAATTCACCCCTCCACTTT. This gives the protein CASSGRSGGNSPLHF. The full variable domain, with the rest looked up from reference TRBV2 and TRBJ1-6, is EPEVTQTPSHQVTQMGQEVILRCVPISNHLYFYWYRQILGQKVEFLVSFYNNEISEKSEIFDDQFSVERPDGSNFTLKIRSTKLEDSAMYFCASSGRSGGNSPLHFGNGTRLTVT.

This clonotype was counted ten times or more. The chain joins TRBV5-1 to TRBJ2-5; no reliable D call. The CDR3 sequence is 12 residues long. Germline-derived CDR1 and CDR2 are SGHRS and YFSETQ. V was shortened by 4 bases and J by 4 bases, with 8 bases between the two germline ends. The CDR3 loop is CASSLIGETQYF. For the CDR3, the DNA is TGCGCCAGCAGCCTCATCGGAGAGACCCAGTACTTC.

This clonotype was seen repeatedly, ten times or more. J is TRBJ2-2 and V is TRBV5-1, with D tentatively TRBD1 (8 bases). This CDR3 has 15 residues. In germline, CDR1 is SGHRS, CDR2 YFSETQ. The ends were cut back, 5 bases at V and 0 bases at J, with 11 bases in the middle. The CDR3 region has the DNA TGCGCCAGCAGAGCGGGACAGGCGAACACCGGGGAGCTGTTTTTT. Translated: CASRAGQANTGELFF.